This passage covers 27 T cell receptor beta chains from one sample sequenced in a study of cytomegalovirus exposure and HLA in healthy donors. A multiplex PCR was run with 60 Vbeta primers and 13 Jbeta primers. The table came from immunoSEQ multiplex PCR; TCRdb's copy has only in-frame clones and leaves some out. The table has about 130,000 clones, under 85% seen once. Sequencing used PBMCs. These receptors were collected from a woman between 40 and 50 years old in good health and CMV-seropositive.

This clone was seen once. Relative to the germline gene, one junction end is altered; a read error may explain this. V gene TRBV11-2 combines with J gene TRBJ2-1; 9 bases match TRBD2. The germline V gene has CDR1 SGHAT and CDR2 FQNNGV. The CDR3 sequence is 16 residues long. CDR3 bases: TGTGTCAGCAGCTATTCGGGACTAGCTTTAAACAATGAGCAGTTCTTC. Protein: CVSSYSGLALNNEQFF.

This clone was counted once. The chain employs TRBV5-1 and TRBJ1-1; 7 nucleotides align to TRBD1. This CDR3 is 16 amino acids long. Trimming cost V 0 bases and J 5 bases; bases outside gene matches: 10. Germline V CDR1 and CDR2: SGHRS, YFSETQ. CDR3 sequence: CASSLDGTAGRTEAFF. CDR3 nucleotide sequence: TGCGCCAGCAGCTTGGATGGGACAGCTGGACGTACTGAAGCTTTCTTT.

The CDR3 DNA reads as TGTGCCAGCAGTACCGGATCGGGACTCCTTAAAAACATTCAGTACTTC. Amino acid sequence: CASSTGSGLLKNIQYF. The rearrangement uses TRBV27 and TRBJ2-4; TRBD2 is a possible D gene (6 bases). CDR1 and CDR2 from the germline V gene are MNHEY and SMNVEV (reference sequence). The CDR3 has 16 amino acids. V gave up 5 bases and J gave up 4 bases, with 18 bases separating them.

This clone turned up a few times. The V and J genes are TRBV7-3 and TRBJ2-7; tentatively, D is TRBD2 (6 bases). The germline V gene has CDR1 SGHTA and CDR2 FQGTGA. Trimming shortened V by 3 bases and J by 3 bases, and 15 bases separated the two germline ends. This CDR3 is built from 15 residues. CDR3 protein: CASSFYPGSNYEQYF. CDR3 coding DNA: TGTGCCAGCAGCTTCTACCCCGGGAGCAACTACGAGCAGTACTTC.

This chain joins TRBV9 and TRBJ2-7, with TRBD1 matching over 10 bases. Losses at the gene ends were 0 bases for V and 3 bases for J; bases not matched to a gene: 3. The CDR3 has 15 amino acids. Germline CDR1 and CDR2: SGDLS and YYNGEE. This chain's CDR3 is CASSVAGDRGYEQYF. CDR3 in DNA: TGTGCCAGCAGCGTAGCCGGGGACAGGGGCTACGAGCAGTACTTC.

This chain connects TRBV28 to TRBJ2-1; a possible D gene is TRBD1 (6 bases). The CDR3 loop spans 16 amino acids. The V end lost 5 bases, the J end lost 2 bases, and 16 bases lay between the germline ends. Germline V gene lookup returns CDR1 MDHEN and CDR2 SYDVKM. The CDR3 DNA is TGTGCCAGCAGTAATGGCGGGCAGGGGACCTACAATGAGCAGTTCTTC. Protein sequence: CASSNGGQGTYNEQFF. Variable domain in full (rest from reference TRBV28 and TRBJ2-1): DVKVTQSSRYLVKRTGEKVFLECVQDMDHENMFWYRQDPGLGLRLIYFSYDVKMKEKGDIPEGYSVSREKKERFSLILESASTNQTSMYLCASSNGGQGTYNEQFFGPGTRLTVL.

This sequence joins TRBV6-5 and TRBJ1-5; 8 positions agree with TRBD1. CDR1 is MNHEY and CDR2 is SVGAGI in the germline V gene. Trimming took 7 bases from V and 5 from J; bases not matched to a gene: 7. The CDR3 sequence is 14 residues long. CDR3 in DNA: TGTGCCAGCACCGGACAGGGCGTGGATCAGCCCCAGCATTTT. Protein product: CASTGQGVDQPQHF.

CDR3 bases: TGCGCCAGCAGCTTGGCCGGGACAGTAGAGACCCAGTACTTC. Its protein is CASSLAGTVETQYF. The V call is TRBV5-1, the J call TRBJ2-5; 7 bases match TRBD1. With V trimmed by 0 bases and J by 4 bases, 3 bases remained unmatched. The CDR3 consists of 14 residues. The germline CDR1 and CDR2 sequences are SGHRS and YFSETQ.

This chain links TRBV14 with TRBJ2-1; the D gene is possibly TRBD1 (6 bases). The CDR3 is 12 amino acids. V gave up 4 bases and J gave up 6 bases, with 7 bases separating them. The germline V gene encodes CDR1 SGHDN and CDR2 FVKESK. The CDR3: CASSRGGNEQFF. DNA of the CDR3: TGTGCCAGCAGCCGAGGGGGCAATGAGCAGTTCTTC.

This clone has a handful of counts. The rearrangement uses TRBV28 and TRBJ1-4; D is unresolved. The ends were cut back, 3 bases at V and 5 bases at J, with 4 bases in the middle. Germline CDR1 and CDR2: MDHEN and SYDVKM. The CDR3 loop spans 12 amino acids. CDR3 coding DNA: TGTGCCAGCAGTTTTGAGAATGAAAAACTGTTTTTT. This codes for CASSFENEKLFF. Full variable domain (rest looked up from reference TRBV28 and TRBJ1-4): DVKVTQSSRYLVKRTGEKVFLECVQDMDHENMFWYRQDPGLGLRLIYFSYDVKMKEKGDIPEGYSVSREKKERFSLILESASTNQTSMYLCASSFENEKLFFGSGTQLSVL.

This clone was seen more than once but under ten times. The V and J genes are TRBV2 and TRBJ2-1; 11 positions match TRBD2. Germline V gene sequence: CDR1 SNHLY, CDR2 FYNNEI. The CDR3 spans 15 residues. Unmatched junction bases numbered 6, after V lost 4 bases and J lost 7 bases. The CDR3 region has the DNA TGTGCCAGCAGTGTAGGTAGCGGGAGGGGTAATGAGCAGTTCTTC. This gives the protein CASSVGSGRGNEQFF.

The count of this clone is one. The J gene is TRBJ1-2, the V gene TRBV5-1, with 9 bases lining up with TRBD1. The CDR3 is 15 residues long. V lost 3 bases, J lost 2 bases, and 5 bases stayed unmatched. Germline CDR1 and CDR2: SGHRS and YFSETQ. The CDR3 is CASSWGGQGNYGYTF. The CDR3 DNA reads TGCGCCAGCAGCTGGGGGGGACAGGGAAACTATGGCTACACCTTC.

This CDR3 is CASSPPWASGQNLYEQYF. The DNA of the CDR3 is TGTGCCAGCTCACCCCCCTGGGCTAGCGGCCAGAACCTCTACGAGCAGTACTTC. The genes are TRBV18 and TRBJ2-7, with 7 bases lining up with TRBD2. V shed 3 bases, J shed 3 bases, and the junction held 17 bases outside the gene matches. This CDR3 comprises 18 residues. CDR1 is KGHSH, CDR2 LQKENI, per germline.

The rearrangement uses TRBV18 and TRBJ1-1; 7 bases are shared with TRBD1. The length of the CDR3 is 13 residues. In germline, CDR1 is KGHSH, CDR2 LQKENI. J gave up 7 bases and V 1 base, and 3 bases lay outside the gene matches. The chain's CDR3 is CASSPRDSVEAFF. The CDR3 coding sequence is TGTGCCAGCTCACCACGGGACAGTGTTGAAGCTTTCTTT. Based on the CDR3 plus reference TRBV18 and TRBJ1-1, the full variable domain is NAGVMQNPRHLVRRRGQEARLRCSPMKGHSHVYWYRQLPEEGLKFMVYLQKENIIDESGMPKERFSAEFPKEGPSILRIQQVVRGDSAAYFCASSPRDSVEAFFGQGTRLTVV.

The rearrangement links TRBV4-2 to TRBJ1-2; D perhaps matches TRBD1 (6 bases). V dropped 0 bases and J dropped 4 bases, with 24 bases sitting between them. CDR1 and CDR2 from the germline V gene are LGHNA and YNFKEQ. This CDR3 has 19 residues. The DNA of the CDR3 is TGTGCCAGCAGCCAAGAGGGGGCAGTCACCTCCTCTCTTTTCTATGGCTACACCTTC. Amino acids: CASSQEGAVTSSLFYGYTF.

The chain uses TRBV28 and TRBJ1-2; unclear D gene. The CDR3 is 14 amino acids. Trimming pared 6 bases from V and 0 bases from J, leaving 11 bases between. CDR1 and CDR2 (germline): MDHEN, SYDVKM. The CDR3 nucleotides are TGTGCCAGCAGCGTACAGAGAGCTAACTATGGCTACACCTTC. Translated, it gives CASSVQRANYGYTF.

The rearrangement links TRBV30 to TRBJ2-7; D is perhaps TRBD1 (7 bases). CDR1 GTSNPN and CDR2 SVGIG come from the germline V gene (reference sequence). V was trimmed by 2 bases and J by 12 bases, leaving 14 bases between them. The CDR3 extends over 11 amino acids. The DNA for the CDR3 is TGTGCCTGGAGTCGTTCAGGGGGGTCGTACTTC. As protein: CAWSRSGGSYF. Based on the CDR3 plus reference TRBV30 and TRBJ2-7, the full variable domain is SQTIHQWPATLVQPVGSPLSLECTVEGTSNPNLYWYRQAAGRGLQLLFYSVGIGQISSEVPQNLSASRPQDRQFILSSKKLLLSDSGFYLCAWSRSGGSYFGPGTRLTVT.

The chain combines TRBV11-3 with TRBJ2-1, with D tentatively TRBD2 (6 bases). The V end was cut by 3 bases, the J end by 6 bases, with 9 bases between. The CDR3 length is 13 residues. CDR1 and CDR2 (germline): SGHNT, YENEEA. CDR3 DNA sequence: TGTGCCAGCAGCTTCACAGCGGGCAATGAGCAGTTCTTC. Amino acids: CASSFTAGNEQFF.

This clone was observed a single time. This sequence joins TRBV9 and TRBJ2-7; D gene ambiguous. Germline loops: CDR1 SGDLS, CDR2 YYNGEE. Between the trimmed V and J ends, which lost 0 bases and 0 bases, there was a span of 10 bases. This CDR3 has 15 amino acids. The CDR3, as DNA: TGTGCCAGCAGCGTAGAACCTTCCAGCTCCTACGAGCAGTACTTC. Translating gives CASSVEPSSSYEQYF.

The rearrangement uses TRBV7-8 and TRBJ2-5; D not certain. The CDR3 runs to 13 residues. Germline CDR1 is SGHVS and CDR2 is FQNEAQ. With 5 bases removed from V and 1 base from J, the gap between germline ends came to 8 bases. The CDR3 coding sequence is TGTGCCAGCAGCCAAAACTTCCAAGAGACCCAGTACTTC. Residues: CASSQNFQETQYF.

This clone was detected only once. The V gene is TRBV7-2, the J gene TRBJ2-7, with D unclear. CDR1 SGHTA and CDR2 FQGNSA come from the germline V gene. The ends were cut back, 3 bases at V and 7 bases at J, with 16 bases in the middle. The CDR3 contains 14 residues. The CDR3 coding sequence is TGTGCCAGCAGCTTCGATCGTGTCAGTGGTGAGCAGTACTTC. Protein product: CASSFDRVSGEQYF.

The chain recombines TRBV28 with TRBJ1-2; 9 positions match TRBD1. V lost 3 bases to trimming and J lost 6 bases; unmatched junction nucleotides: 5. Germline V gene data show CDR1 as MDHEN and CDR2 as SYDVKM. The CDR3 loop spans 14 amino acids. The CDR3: CASSLGQGWNGYTF. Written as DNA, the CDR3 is TGTGCCAGCAGTTTGGGACAGGGATGGAATGGCTACACCTTC.

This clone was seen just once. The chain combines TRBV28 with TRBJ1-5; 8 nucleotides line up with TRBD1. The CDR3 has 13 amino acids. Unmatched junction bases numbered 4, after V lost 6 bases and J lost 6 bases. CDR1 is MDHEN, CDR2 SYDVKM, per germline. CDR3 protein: CASRRTGSQPQHF. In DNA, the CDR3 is TGTGCCAGCAGGCGGACAGGGAGTCAGCCCCAGCATTTT.

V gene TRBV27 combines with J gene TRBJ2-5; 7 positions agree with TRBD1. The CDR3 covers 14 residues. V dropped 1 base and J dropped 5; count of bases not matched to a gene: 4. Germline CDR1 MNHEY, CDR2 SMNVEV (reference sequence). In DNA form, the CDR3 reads TGTGCCAGCAGTTTATGGGGACAGTCGGAGACCCAGTACTTC. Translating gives CASSLWGQSETQYF.

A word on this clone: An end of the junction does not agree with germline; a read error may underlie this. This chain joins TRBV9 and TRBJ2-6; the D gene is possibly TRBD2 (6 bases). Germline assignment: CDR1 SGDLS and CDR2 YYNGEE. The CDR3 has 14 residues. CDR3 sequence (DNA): TGTGCCAGCGGAGGGGTCGGTGGGGCCAACGTCCTGCCTTTC. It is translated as CASGGVGGANVLPF.

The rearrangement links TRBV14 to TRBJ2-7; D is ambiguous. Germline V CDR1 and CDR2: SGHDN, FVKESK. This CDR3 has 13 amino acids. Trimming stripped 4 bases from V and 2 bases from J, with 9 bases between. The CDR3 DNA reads TGTGCCAGCAGCCGGGCGATAACCTACGAGCAGTACTTC. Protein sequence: CASSRAITYEQYF.

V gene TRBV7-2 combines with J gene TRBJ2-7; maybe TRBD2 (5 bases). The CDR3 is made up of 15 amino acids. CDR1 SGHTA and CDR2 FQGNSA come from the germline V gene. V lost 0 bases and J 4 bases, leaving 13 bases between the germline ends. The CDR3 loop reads CASSLAGSSKYEQYF. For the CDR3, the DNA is TGTGCCAGCAGCTTAGCTGGTTCTAGCAAGTACGAGCAGTACTTC.